This TCR beta chain came from a study of T cell repertoires in cytomegalovirus infection. At the level of the study: The authors used CMV epitopes that were HLA-C-restricted (recently identified) and HLA-B-restricted (well studied). Indications of both CMV infection and matching HLA type were provided by public TCR beta signatures.

This clonotype was seen a single time. Antigen: not known. Study-level findings and limits: Based on cumulative public TCR beta family frequency, carriers of CMV plus the relevant HLA were identified.

CDR1 is DFQATT and CDR2 is SNEGSKA in the germline V gene (reference sequence). This CDR3 comprises 15 residues. V lost 4 bases, J lost 0 bases, and 6 bases stayed unmatched. TCRdb used MiXCR to reprocess the reads, holding one entry per CDR3 protein. There are 900,000 to 950,000 distinct CDR3 sequences in the sample; around 30% occur only once, and over 12% lies in the top ten. The specimen comprised cultured CD8+ T cells from PBMCs, sampled from culture after CMV antigen stimulation. The TCR sequence derives from a human donor in good health (CMV status not recorded). Some clones in this sample may be carry-over from other donors' samples. The chain has TRBV20-1 and TRBJ1-5, with 7 bases lining up with TRBD1. The CDR3: CSAKGTEYSNQPQHF. The CDR3 region has the DNA TGCAGTGCTAAAGGGACAGAATATAGCAATCAGCCCCAGCATTTT.